What follows describes a single T cell receptor (beta chain). What it binds is not known. These data are taken from a study of vaccination and CD4 T cells after COVID-19. The Oncomine TCR Beta short-read assay sequenced DNA from cultured CD4+ T cells. One entry per CDR3 protein results from TCRdb running MiXCR on the PCR reads. This sample has fewer than 25,000 distinct CDR3 sequences, with more than 25% found just once. Time point reported: late sampling 161 to 241 days after vaccination in a few convalescent patients. Treatment reported: 10-day PBMC culture with coronavirus spike peptide pools or control peptides (ViraFEST assay). There are 14 residues in the CDR3. The germline gives CDR1 MDHEN, CDR2 SYDVKM. V lost 5 bases, J lost 1 base, and 3 bases stayed unmatched.

The V gene is TRBV28, the J gene TRBJ2-3, with TRBD1 matching over 7 bases. Sequenced here: CD4+ T cells from blood, cultured in vitro, sampled about 7 months after SARS-CoV-2 vaccination. This sequence was found in a human donor who had recovered from COVID-19. Here the CDR3 DNA reads TGTGCCAGCAGTCACAGGGGAGGCACAGATACGCAGTATTTT. Protein: CASSHRGGTDTQYF.